These 9 T cell receptor beta chains came from one sample sequenced in a study of T cell repertoires in cytomegalovirus infection. TCRdb itself ran the reads through MiXCR, one entry per CDR3 protein. Of more than 200,000 distinct CDR3 sequences listed, roughly 9% are singletons. The specimen sequenced was PBMCs. These receptors all come from a human donor in good health (CMV status not recorded). Some clones in this sample may be carry-over from other donors' samples.

This clonotype has ten or more counts. The CDR3 region is CASSQAAPGGEQYF. The CDR3 DNA reads TGTGCCAGCAGCCAAGCAGCCCCTGGGGGCGAGCAGTACTTC. The V and J genes are TRBV3-1 and TRBJ2-7; the D call may be TRBD1 or TRBD2 (5 bases each). CDR3 length: 14 residues. Germline V CDR1 and CDR2: LGHDT, YNNKEL (reference sequence). Trimming took off 1 base at V and 6 bases at J, with 13 bases between the two ends.

This chain joins TRBV6-2 or TRBV6-3 and TRBJ1-1; D possibly corresponds to TRBD1 (5 bases). The CDR3 loop spans 13 amino acids. V was pared by 7 bases and J by 5 bases, with 14 bases between. Germline values: CDR1 MNHEY, CDR2 SVGEGT. The CDR3 spells CASTGTVRTEAFF. The CDR3 DNA reads as TGTGCCAGCACCGGGACGGTAAGAACTGAAGCTTTCTTT.

This clonotype has a handful of counts. The chain joins TRBV6-1 to TRBJ2-3; 8 bases match TRBD2. The CDR3 sequence is 18 residues long. Germline lookup yields CDR1 MNHNS and CDR2 SASEGT. V gave up 8 bases and J gave up 0 bases; unmatched junction bases: 16. The CDR3 protein is CASHPAGVGARSTDTQYF. CDR3 bases: TGTGCCAGCCACCCAGCGGGAGTCGGAGCAAGGAGCACAGATACGCAGTATTTT.

This clonotype came up a few times. DNA of the CDR3: TGCAGTGCTGATGCCAGTGGCTACACCTTC. Translated, it gives CSADASGYTF. The chain has TRBV20-1 and TRBJ1-2, with D unresolved. The CDR3 consists of 10 residues. Trimming took 5 bases from V and 7 from J, leaving 8 bases between them. From germline, CDR1 is DFQATT and CDR2 SNEGSKA (reference sequence).

The table lists this clonotype with many counts. The rearrangement uses TRBV20-1 and TRBJ2-7; possibly TRBD1 or TRBD2 for D (5 bases each). Between the trimmed V and J ends, which lost 4 bases and 3 bases, there was a span of 13 bases. The CDR3 spans 13 residues. Germline assignment: CDR1 DFQATT and CDR2 SNEGSKA (reference sequence). CDR3 in amino acids: CSATGTSIYEQYF. CDR3 in DNA: TGCAGTGCTACCGGGACCTCCATCTACGAGCAGTACTTC.

The table lists this clonotype with a few counts. The rearrangement joins TRBV7-8 to TRBJ2-3; D may match TRBD1 or TRBD2 (5 bases each). The CDR3 covers 16 residues. Trimming shortened V by 3 bases and J by 2 bases, and 15 bases separated the two germline ends. Germline V gene sequence: CDR1 SGHVS, CDR2 FQNEAQ. In DNA, the CDR3 is TGTGCCAGCAGCTTTGCGACGACAGCGGACACAGATACGCAGTATTTT. Amino acid sequence: CASSFATTADTDTQYF.

This clonotype came up many times. The chain joins TRBV7-8 to TRBJ1-4; 7 bases agree with TRBD1. V trimming: 5 bases; J trimming: 7 bases; junction bases outside the gene matches: 10. This CDR3 has 15 residues. Germline CDR1 reads SGHVS; CDR2 reads FQNEAQ. Here the CDR3 reads CASSPRTGRSEKLFF. DNA of the CDR3: TGTGCCAGCAGCCCTCGGACAGGTCGGAGTGAAAAACTGTTTTTT.

This clonotype was observed many times. The V and J genes are TRBV28 and TRBJ1-2, with 9 bases fitting TRBD1. CDR1 MDHEN and CDR2 SYDVKM come from the germline V gene. This CDR3 has 13 residues. J lost 7 bases, V lost 6 bases, and 6 bases had no gene match. The DNA for the CDR3 is TGTGCCAGCAGATCCGGGACAGGGAGTGGCTACACCTTC. This translates into CASRSGTGSGYTF.

The chain couples TRBV12-3 or TRBV12-4 to TRBJ1-5; D unclear. CDR3 size: 14 residues. V lost 2 bases to trimming and J lost 3 bases, with 8 bases between them. The CDR3 sequence is CASSLSGPNQPQHF. As DNA, the CDR3 is TGTGCCAGCAGTTTAAGTGGCCCCAATCAGCCCCAGCATTTT.